This TCR beta chain was sequenced for a study of blood T cell repertoires in COVID-19. The overall study: From T cells, B-cell-depleted T cells, or PBMCs came the material, which was cDNA or gDNA.

J was trimmed by 10 bases and V by 7 bases; bases with no gene match: 6. CDR1 and CDR2 from the germline V gene are KGHDR and SFDVKD. The CDR3 is 12 amino acids. Under the authors' procedure: By means of reference gene primer amplification, nucleated cell counts were estimated. Here immunoSEQ multiplex PCR was the method, and the copy in TCRdb shows in-frame clones only, minus some. Clone size and V and J calls were adopted from that table, with D and trimming inferred from the DNA. The data show some 240,000 clones, roughly 84% seen once. The source is a woman aged 40 to 50 who had recovered from COVID-19. Input material: peripheral blood. The rearrangement uses TRBV24-1 and TRBJ1-2, with 9 bases matching TRBD1. The CDR3 sequence is CATSTGQGYYTF. The DNA of the CDR3 is TGTGCCACCAGCACGGGACAGGGCTACTACACCTTC.